This is a list of T cell receptor beta chains from one sample in a study of PD-1 blockade in mismatch repair-deficient tumors. No cognate antigen is known for these TCRs. Clones were read by immunoSEQ multiplex PCR, and TCRdb kept only the in-frame ones, dropping some. The table shows roughly 13,000 clones, with around 87% occurring only once. The source was cells cultured in vitro, collected from a patient treated with pembrolizumab. The receptors shown here come from an adult with mismatch repair-deficient cancer. CDR3s include the opening cysteine and the closing phenylalanine or tryptophan. A D gene is named only where the DNA matches it firmly. The size field is filled for only some rows; it gives once, few, many or a size class.

v_call: TRBV19
j_call: TRBJ2-1
cdr3_length: 16
d_call: TRBD2
clone_size: NA
cdr3_aa: CASSPQLAGGYNEQFF
cdr3_nt: TGTGCCAGTAGTCCCCAACTAGCGGGAGGCTACAATGAGCAGTTCTTC

v_call: TRBV6-6
j_call: TRBJ2-7
cdr3_length: 15
d_call: NA
clone_size: NA
cdr3_aa: CASSYQATGEYEQYF
cdr3_nt: TGTGCCAGCAGTTACCAAGCTACCGGGGAATACGAGCAGTACTTC

v_call: TRBV7-3
j_call: TRBJ2-3
cdr3_length: 16
d_call: TRBD2
clone_size: NA
cdr3_aa: CASSPKSGASTDTQYF
cdr3_nt: TGTGCCAGCAGCCCGAAAAGCGGGGCTAGCACAGATACGCAGTATTTT

v_call: TRBV6-5
j_call: TRBJ1-1
cdr3_length: 12
d_call: NA
clone_size: NA
cdr3_aa: CASSSYLTEAFF
cdr3_nt: TGTGCCAGCAGTTCCTACCTTACTGAAGCTTTCTTT

v_call: TRBV18
j_call: TRBJ2-1
cdr3_length: 15
d_call: TRBD2
clone_size: NA
cdr3_aa: CASSPRLAGVNEQFF
cdr3_nt: TGTGCCAGCTCACCACGACTAGCGGGAGTGAATGAGCAGTTCTTC

v_call: TRBV4-1
j_call: TRBJ1-1
cdr3_length: 13
d_call: NA
clone_size: NA
cdr3_aa: CASSRGWATEAFF
cdr3_nt: TGCGCCAGTTCGAGGGGATGGGCCACTGAAGCTTTCTTT

v_call: TRBV2
j_call: TRBJ1-3
cdr3_length: 14
d_call: TRBD1
clone_size: NA
cdr3_aa: CASSGTGNGNTIYF
cdr3_nt: TGTGCCAGCAGCGGGACAGGGAATGGAAACACCATATATTTT

v_call: TRBV28
j_call: TRBJ2-7
cdr3_length: 14
d_call: NA
clone_size: NA
cdr3_aa: CASTPSRWTDEQYF
cdr3_nt: TGTGCCAGCACACCCTCAAGGTGGACCGACGAGCAGTACTTC

v_call: TRBV4-2
j_call: TRBJ2-3
cdr3_length: 17
d_call: NA
clone_size: NA
cdr3_aa: CASSQERGGGPTDTQYF
cdr3_nt: TGTGCCAGCAGCCAAGAACGAGGGGGAGGGCCGACAGATACGCAGTATTTT

v_call: TRBV19
j_call: TRBJ2-7
cdr3_length: 15
d_call: NA
clone_size: NA
cdr3_aa: CASSPRGSRGYEQYF
cdr3_nt: TGTGCCAGTAGTCCTAGAGGGTCGCGGGGCTACGAGCAGTACTTC

v_call: TRBV5-1
j_call: TRBJ2-5
cdr3_length: 14
d_call: NA
clone_size: NA
cdr3_aa: CAARTEPSGETQYF
cdr3_nt: TGCGCCGCGCGGACAGAGCCGTCGGGAGAGACCCAGTACTTC

v_call: TRBV30
j_call: TRBJ1-2
cdr3_length: 15
d_call: NA
clone_size: NA
cdr3_aa: CAWSDDRRGIYGYTF
cdr3_nt: TGTGCCTGGAGCGACGACAGGCGTGGTATCTATGGCTACACCTTC

v_call: TRBV6-5
j_call: TRBJ1-2
cdr3_length: 13
d_call: TRBD1
clone_size: NA
cdr3_aa: CASSPRRGLGYTF
cdr3_nt: TGTGCCAGCAGTCCGAGGAGGGGGCTGGGCTACACCTTC

v_call: TRBV18
j_call: TRBJ2-5
cdr3_length: 15
d_call: TRBD1
clone_size: NA
cdr3_aa: CASSPPDRDQETQYF
cdr3_nt: TGTGCCAGCTCACCACCCGACAGGGACCAAGAGACCCAGTACTTC

v_call: TRBV2
j_call: TRBJ1-3
cdr3_length: 14
d_call: TRBD1
clone_size: NA
cdr3_aa: CASSGTGAGNTIYF
cdr3_nt: TGTGCCAGCAGTGGGACAGGGGCTGGAAACACCATATATTTT

v_call: TRBV18
j_call: TRBJ2-1
cdr3_length: 15
d_call: NA
clone_size: NA
cdr3_aa: CASSRGSSSYNEQFF
cdr3_nt: TGTGCCAGCTCACGGGGATCGAGCTCCTACAATGAGCAGTTCTTC

v_call: TRBV10-3
j_call: TRBJ1-6
cdr3_length: 14
d_call: TRBD1
clone_size: NA
cdr3_aa: CAISAGTENSPLHF
cdr3_nt: TGTGCCATCAGTGCCGGGACAGAAAATTCACCCCTCCACTTT

v_call: TRBV19
j_call: TRBJ1-1
cdr3_length: 15
d_call: NA
clone_size: NA
cdr3_aa: CASSKGRAGNTEAFF
cdr3_nt: TGTGCCAGTAGTAAAGGGCGTGCGGGGAACACTGAAGCTTTCTTT

v_call: TRBV29-1
j_call: TRBJ2-1
cdr3_length: 14
d_call: TRBD1
clone_size: once
cdr3_aa: CSVVSDRVYNEQFF
cdr3_nt: TGCAGCGTTGTAAGCGACAGGGTCTACAATGAGCAGTTCTTC

v_call: TRBV6-5
j_call: TRBJ2-7
cdr3_length: 16
d_call: NA
clone_size: NA
cdr3_aa: CASSYSGTVLSYEQYF
cdr3_nt: TGTGCCAGCAGTTACTCAGGAACGGTACTCTCCTACGAGCAGTACTTC

v_call: TRBV25-1
j_call: TRBJ2-1
cdr3_length: 15
d_call: TRBD2
clone_size: NA
cdr3_aa: CASRGLAGPYNEQFF
cdr3_nt: TGTGCCAGCAGAGGACTAGCGGGACCCTACAATGAGCAGTTCTTC

v_call: TRBV27
j_call: TRBJ2-3
cdr3_length: 18
d_call: NA
clone_size: NA
cdr3_aa: CASSPGQSALESTDTQYF
cdr3_nt: TGTGCCAGCAGTCCTGGACAGTCCGCGTTGGAGAGCACAGATACGCAGTATTTT

v_call: TRBV18
j_call: TRBJ1-1
cdr3_length: 15
d_call: NA
clone_size: NA
cdr3_aa: CASSADLVLGSEAFF
cdr3_nt: TGTGCCAGCTCAGCAGATTTAGTCCTGGGGTCTGAAGCTTTCTTT

v_call: TRBV15
j_call: TRBJ1-1
cdr3_length: 14
d_call: NA
clone_size: NA
cdr3_aa: CATSPPRGALGAFF
cdr3_nt: TGTGCCACCAGCCCCCCGCGGGGGGCCCTGGGAGCTTTCTTT

v_call: TRBV28
j_call: TRBJ2-5
cdr3_length: 19
d_call: TRBD2
clone_size: NA
cdr3_aa: CASSFFPPRLAGVRETQYF
cdr3_nt: TGTGCCAGCAGTTTTTTCCCCCCTCGACTAGCGGGAGTACGAGAGACCCAGTACTTC

v_call: TRBV14
j_call: TRBJ2-7
cdr3_length: 15
d_call: NA
clone_size: NA
cdr3_aa: CASSQDLRTLNEQYF
cdr3_nt: TGTGCCAGCAGCCAAGATCTACGGACCTTAAACGAGCAGTACTTC

v_call: TRBV25-1
j_call: TRBJ2-1
cdr3_length: 15
d_call: NA
clone_size: NA
cdr3_aa: CASSEGVGGSNEQFF
cdr3_nt: TGTGCCAGCAGTGAAGGTGTTGGAGGGAGCAATGAGCAGTTCTTC

v_call: TRBV4-2
j_call: TRBJ2-2
cdr3_length: 17
d_call: NA
clone_size: NA
cdr3_aa: CASSQESVAMGTGELFF
cdr3_nt: TGTGCCAGCAGCCAAGAATCAGTAGCGATGGGCACTGGGGAGCTGTTTTTT

v_call: TRBV15
j_call: TRBJ2-1
cdr3_length: 16
d_call: TRBD2
clone_size: NA
cdr3_aa: CATSRVAGVAYNEQFF
cdr3_nt: TGTGCCACCAGCAGAGTAGCGGGAGTTGCCTACAATGAGCAGTTCTTC

v_call: TRBV5-4
j_call: TRBJ2-7
cdr3_length: 14
d_call: TRBD2
clone_size: NA
cdr3_aa: CASSSRTRTYEQYF
cdr3_nt: TGTGCCAGCAGCTCCCGGACTAGAACCTACGAGCAGTACTTC

v_call: TRBV9
j_call: TRBJ2-3
cdr3_length: 13
d_call: NA
clone_size: NA
cdr3_aa: CASSASGHDTQYF
cdr3_nt: TGTGCCAGCAGCGCCTCGGGCCACGATACGCAGTATTTT

v_call: TRBV2
j_call: TRBJ2-3
cdr3_length: 13
d_call: TRBD2
clone_size: NA
cdr3_aa: CASMRELTDTQYF
cdr3_nt: TGTGCCAGCATGCGGGAGTTAACAGATACGCAGTATTTT

v_call: TRBV27
j_call: TRBJ2-2
cdr3_length: 18
d_call: TRBD1
clone_size: NA
cdr3_aa: CASNLLGTGGRRTGELFF
cdr3_nt: TGTGCCAGCAACCTACTAGGGACAGGGGGCAGGAGAACCGGGGAGCTGTTTTTT

v_call: TRBV18
j_call: TRBJ2-1
cdr3_length: 13
d_call: NA
clone_size: NA
cdr3_aa: CASSPHPLKGQFF
cdr3_nt: TGTGCCAGCTCACCGCACCCACTAAAGGGGCAGTTCTTC

v_call: TRBV28
j_call: TRBJ2-5
cdr3_length: 16
d_call: TRBD1
clone_size: NA
cdr3_aa: CASSPAGTGNQETQYF
cdr3_nt: TGTGCCAGCAGCCCTGCCGGGACAGGGAATCAAGAGACCCAGTACTTC

v_call: TRBV5-1
j_call: TRBJ1-3
cdr3_length: 15
d_call: NA
clone_size: NA
cdr3_aa: CASSLGFRAGNTIYF
cdr3_nt: TGCGCCAGCAGCTTGGGGTTCAGGGCTGGAAACACCATATATTTT

v_call: TRBV6-5
j_call: TRBJ2-2
cdr3_length: 13
d_call: NA
clone_size: NA
cdr3_aa: CASRTPGTGELFF
cdr3_nt: TGTGCCAGCAGGACCCCGGGGACCGGGGAGCTGTTTTTT

v_call: TRBV9
j_call: TRBJ2-1
cdr3_length: 16
d_call: TRBD2
clone_size: NA
cdr3_aa: CASKGSGGPSGNEQFF
cdr3_nt: TGTGCCAGCAAGGGGTCGGGAGGGCCGTCTGGTAATGAGCAGTTCTTC

v_call: TRBV27
j_call: TRBJ2-1
cdr3_length: 12
d_call: NA
clone_size: NA
cdr3_aa: CASSPGYNEQFF
cdr3_nt: TGTGCCAGCAGTCCCGGTTACAATGAGCAGTTCTTC

v_call: TRBV19
j_call: TRBJ2-5
cdr3_length: 15
d_call: NA
clone_size: NA
cdr3_aa: CASSIVGEGQETQYF
cdr3_nt: TGTGCCAGTAGTATAGTGGGGGAAGGGCAAGAGACCCAGTACTTC